This TCR beta chain is drawn from a study of T cell responses to AZD1222 COVID-19 vaccine. Generated by immunoSEQ multiplex PCR, the TCRdb table keeps only in-frame clones and is missing some. Among approximately 35,000 clones listed, more than 75% were seen once. Of note for this clone: Antigen: not known.

The CDR3 covers 14 residues. Between the trimmed V and J ends, which lost 1 base and 5 bases, there was a span of 9 bases. Germline values: CDR1 MDHEN, CDR2 SYDVKM. It was second doses at about 4 or about 12 weeks that were pooled. General observations from the study: Donors were mostly white British, more females; clonal diversity possibly underestimated. Reportedly, close to half of spike-specific TCRs are directed against unmutated variant regions. Sampled repertoires all dated from after the peak T cell response.

This clonotype originated in an adult who received the AZD1222 COVID-19 vaccine. This chain connects TRBV28 to TRBJ1-5; tentative D call: TRBD1 (5 bases). The sequences come from peripheral blood, collected 28 days after the second AZD1222 dose. This CDR3 reads CASSLYRQDQPQHF. The CDR3 DNA reads as TGTGCCAGCAGTTTATACAGGCAGGATCAGCCCCAGCATTTT. Full variable domain (missing parts from reference TRBV28 and TRBJ1-5): DVKVTQSSRYLVKRTGEKVFLECVQDMDHENMFWYRQDPGLGLRLIYFSYDVKMKEKGDIPEGYSVSREKKERFSLILESASTNQTSMYLCASSLYRQDQPQHFGDGTRLSIL.